This T cell receptor beta chain was sequenced in a study of cytomegalovirus exposure and HLA in healthy donors. PCR used 60 Vbeta primers and 13 Jbeta primers. Profiled with immunoSEQ multiplex PCR; TCRdb holds only in-frame clones, not every one. Of about 140,000 clones listed, approximately 79% are singletons. V lost 2 bases and J lost 3, with 14 bases in between. The CDR3 length is 15 residues. From germline, CDR1 is MNHNY and CDR2 SVGAGI (reference sequence). Whole-study findings and limits: Listed as cytomegalovirus-associated were around 160 TCR beta chains.

As for this clone: What it recognizes is unknown.

This TCR was sampled from a female donor in good health and CMV-seronegative. Sequenced material: PBMCs. V gene TRBV6-6 combines with J gene TRBJ2-7, with D perhaps matching TRBD2 (7 bases). The CDR3 sequence is CASSYPGGGSYEQYF. The CDR3 DNA reads as TGTGCCAGCAGTTACCCGGGCGGGGGCAGCTACGAGCAGTACTTC.